These 13 T cell receptor beta chains came from one sample sequenced in a study of shared clonotypes between healthy human individuals (TCRdb year 2020). Preparation of the library involved the immunoSEQ multiplex PCR assay. The table comes from immuneACCESS by way of TCRdb, which keeps in-frame sequences with V and J called. Part of the clones is missing from these tables; in studies checked, under half for an unresolved V gene and the rest for unknown reasons. Within this sample are over a million clones, with roughly 75% of them counted one time only. The ten largest clonotypes hold approximately 1.5% of the sample. Sequencing used memory CD4+ T cells sorted from blood. This specimen's cell subset or site label, interpreted: CD45RA-negative fraction. Receptors were obtained from a man aged 18 to 29 in good health.

This chain uses TRBV27 with TRBJ2-7; 7 positions agree with TRBD2. With 1 base clipped from V and 1 base from J, the junction kept 4 bases outside the gene matches. CDR1 and CDR2 (germline): MNHEY, SMNVEV (reference sequence). The CDR3 spans 15 residues. In DNA, the CDR3 is TGTGCCAGCAGTTTATACGGGAGGCTGTCCTACGAGCAGTACTTC. Encoded protein: CASSLYGRLSYEQYF.

This clone was picked up many times. The chain joins TRBV5-4 to TRBJ1-2, with 7 bases fitting TRBD1. The CDR3 runs to 16 residues. Unmatched junction bases numbered 10, after V lost 5 bases and J lost 0 bases. Germline V gene lookup returns CDR1 SGHNT and CDR2 YYREEE (reference sequence). Written as DNA, the CDR3 is TGTGCCAGCAGGCCTCGGGGGACAGTCTCTAACTATGGCTACACCTTC. Protein sequence: CASRPRGTVSNYGYTF.

V is TRBV6-6 and J is TRBJ2-4, with D tentatively TRBD1 (6 bases). Germline values: CDR1 MNHNY, CDR2 SVGAGI (reference sequence). V lost 7 bases and J lost 4, with 14 bases in between. The CDR3 covers 14 residues. The CDR3 nucleotides are TGTGCCAGCAACGGTCGCGGACAGAAAAACATTCAGTACTTC. As protein: CASNGRGQKNIQYF.

The V call is TRBV5-1, the J call TRBJ2-4, with TRBD1 matching over 11 bases. V was pared by 7 bases and J by 7 bases, with 7 bases of the junction left unmatched. The CDR3 is 14 residues long. Looked up from germline, CDR1 is SGHRS and CDR2 is YFSETQ. The CDR3 reads CASGQGAEGNIQYF. Here the CDR3 DNA reads TGCGCCAGCGGACAGGGGGCCGAGGGGAACATTCAGTACTTC.

The gene calls are TRBV28 and TRBJ1-2; TRBD1 matches 8 bases. V dropped 7 bases and J dropped 4; count of bases not matched to a gene: 14. The CDR3 runs 16 residues. Germline lookup yields CDR1 MDHEN and CDR2 SYDVKM. In DNA, the CDR3 is TGTGCCAGCACCTCCTGGGGGACAGGAGATATCTATGGCTACACCTTC. This encodes CASTSWGTGDIYGYTF.

The table lists this clone with a few counts. This rearrangement joins TRBV30 to TRBJ2-7; no reliable D call. Germline V gives CDR1 GTSNPN, CDR2 SVGIG (reference sequence). Deletions cut 4 bases from V and 2 bases from J, with 12 bases between. CDR3 length equals 13 residues. For the CDR3, the DNA is TGTGCCTGGAAGGGCAGTAACCCCTACGAGCAGTACTTC. This sequence encodes CAWKGSNPYEQYF.

The chain uses TRBV2 and TRBJ2-2, with D possibly matching TRBD2 (6 bases). The germline V and J ends were trimmed by 7 bases and 5 bases, with 11 bases remaining between them. CDR1 SNHLY and CDR2 FYNNEI come from the germline V gene. This CDR3 is 13 amino acids long. CDR3 in DNA: TGTGCCAGCAAGAACGGGGGAACCGGGGAGCTGTTTTTT. Translated, it gives CASKNGGTGELFF.

With respect to this clone: A read error may produce the germline difference seen at one junction end. The chain is built from TRBV7-9 and TRBJ2-3, with 9 nucleotides matching TRBD2. Germline V gene data show CDR1 as SEHNR and CDR2 as FQNEAQ (reference sequence). The CDR3 totals 12 residues. Here the CDR3 reads CASSFDLTSGIF. The CDR3, as DNA: TGTGCCAGCAGCTTTGATCTGACTAGCGGAATTTTT.

The chain uses TRBV4-3 and TRBJ2-6, with no clear D. Looked up from germline, CDR1 is LGHNA and CDR2 is YSLEER. Trimming took off 0 bases at V and 0 bases at J, with 15 bases between the two ends. This CDR3 region has 19 residues. The CDR3 protein is CASSQDPSGSFSGANVLTF. In DNA form, the CDR3 reads TGCGCCAGCAGCCAAGATCCCTCTGGCAGCTTCTCTGGGGCCAACGTCCTGACTTTC.

The V gene is TRBV19, the J gene TRBJ1-5, with D tentatively TRBD1 (6 bases). V lost 4 bases and J 2 bases, leaving 6 bases between the germline ends. This CDR3 is 13 amino acids long. Germline-derived CDR1 and CDR2 are LNHDA and SQIVND (reference sequence). CDR3 sequence reads: CASSTGGNQPQHF. In DNA form, the CDR3 reads TGTGCCAGTAGTACAGGGGGCAATCAGCCCCAGCATTTT. The full variable domain, in which reference TRBV19 and TRBJ1-5 provide the parts outside the CDR3, is DGGITQSPKYLFRKEGQNVTLSCEQNLNHDAMYWYRQDPGQGLRLIYYSQIVNDFQKGDIAEGYSVSREKKESFPLTVTSAQKNPTAFYLCASSTGGNQPQHFGDGTRLSIL.

This clone was observed many times. The V and J genes are TRBV2 and TRBJ2-7; D is unclear. CDR3 length: 12 residues. Germline V gene sequence: CDR1 SNHLY, CDR2 FYNNEI. Trimming took off 4 bases at V and 5 bases at J, with 9 bases between the two ends. CDR3 sequence: CASSGTRNEQYF. CDR3 DNA sequence: TGTGCCAGCAGTGGGACCCGCAACGAGCAGTACTTC.

The chain is built from TRBV9 and TRBJ2-5; possibly TRBD1 or TRBD2 for D (5 bases each). Germline V lookup: CDR1 SGDLS, CDR2 YYNGEE. This CDR3 spans 13 amino acids. Trimming left V 0 bases short and J 3 bases short, with 6 bases between. The CDR3 region is CASSVGDEETQYF. CDR3 DNA: TGTGCCAGCAGCGTAGGGGACGAAGAGACCCAGTACTTC.

This clone was observed many times. The chain has TRBV5-4 and TRBJ2-5, with D perhaps TRBD2 (6 bases). CDR1 and CDR2 (germline): SGHNT, YYREEE (reference sequence). The CDR3 sequence is 14 residues long. Trimming took 3 bases from V and 4 from J, leaving 13 bases between them. The chain's CDR3 is CASSSTSLRETQYF. For the CDR3, the DNA is TGTGCCAGCAGCTCGACTAGTCTTAGAGAGACCCAGTACTTC.